The T cell receptor beta chain under discussion was sequenced for a study of response to subunit inactivated influenza vaccine. TCRdb processed the RT-PCR reads anew with MiXCR; each CDR3 protein has one entry. There are 500,000 or so distinct CDR3 sequences in the sample; approximately 15% occur only once, and less than 4% lies in the top ten. This clonotype was observed at least ten times. Its target is unknown. General study results and limits: It was suggested by the authors that few new T cells are recruited by each seasonal influenza vaccination.

Sequencing was performed on CD4+ T cells sorted from PBMCs, taken approximately 25 months after vaccination. The sequence derives from a man between 50 and 75 years old who received an inactivated influenza vaccine.

In nucleotides, the CDR3 is TGCAGTGCCAGGGGGCTAGCGGGAGAGTACCAAGAGACCCAGTACTTC. It codes for CSARGLAGEYQETQYF. V gene TRBV20-1 combines with J gene TRBJ2-5; 10 bases align to TRBD2. The CDR3 consists of 16 residues. From germline, CDR1 is DFQATT and CDR2 SNEGSKA (reference sequence). The V and J ends lost 6 bases and 0 bases, in that order; junction bases with no gene match: 10.